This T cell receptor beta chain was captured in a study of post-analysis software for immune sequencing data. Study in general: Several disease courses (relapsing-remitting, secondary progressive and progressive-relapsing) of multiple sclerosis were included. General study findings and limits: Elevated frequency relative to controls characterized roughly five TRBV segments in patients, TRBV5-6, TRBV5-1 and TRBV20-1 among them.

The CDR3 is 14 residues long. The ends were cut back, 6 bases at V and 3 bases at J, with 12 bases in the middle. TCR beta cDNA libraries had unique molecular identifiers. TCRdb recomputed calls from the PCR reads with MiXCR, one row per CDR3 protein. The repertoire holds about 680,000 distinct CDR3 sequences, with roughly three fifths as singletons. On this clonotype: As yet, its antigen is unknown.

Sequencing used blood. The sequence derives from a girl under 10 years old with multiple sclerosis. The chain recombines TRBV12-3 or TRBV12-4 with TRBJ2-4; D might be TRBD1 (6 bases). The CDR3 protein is CASRRTEVKNIQYF. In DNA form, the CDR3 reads TGTGCCAGCAGACGGACAGAGGTCAAAAACATTCAGTACTTC.